Sequencing of this T cell receptor (beta chain) was carried out in a study of STAT3 mutations in large granular lymphocyte leukemia. Findings and caveats of the study: In T-cell large granular lymphocyte leukemia, about half of patients showed multiple immunodominant subclonotypes. Clonal expansion was inferred from samples taken at other timepoints. Suggested: STAT3 mutation was not the ancestral event for these clonal expansions.

Average productive template count per sample was some 44,000. Libraries were prepared by immunoSEQ multiplex PCR; TCRdb keeps only in-frame clonotypes and omits some of them. This table holds over 4,000 clones, under 55% found once. Germline V lookup: CDR1 KGHSH, CDR2 LQKENI. CDR3 length equals 14 residues. V trimming: 3 bases; J trimming: 4 bases; junction bases outside the gene matches: 3. With respect to this clone: As yet, its antigen is unknown.

The receptor comes from a man aged 55 to 70 with T-cell large granular lymphocyte leukemia. Some clones in this sample may be carry-over from other donors' samples. The sample consisted of peripheral blood mononuclear cells. This chain uses TRBV18 with TRBJ1-1, with 9 nucleotides matching TRBD1. CDR3 bases: TGTGCCAGCTCACCCGAGACAGGGGGCACTGAAGCTTTCTTT. This gives the protein CASSPETGGTEAFF.